This TCR beta chain was captured in a study of technical replicates of blood from a handful of donors. Germline CDR1 is SGHDN and CDR2 is FVKESK. This CDR3 region has 15 residues. V gave up 1 base and J gave up 5 bases, with 14 bases separating them. Clones were read by immunoSEQ multiplex PCR, and TCRdb kept only the in-frame ones, dropping some. The sample records tens of thousands of clones, around 92% being singletons. The chain couples TRBV14 to TRBJ1-1; possibly TRBD1 for D (5 bases). The sequenced sample consisted of T cells isolated from PBMCs. This TCR was recovered from a human donor in good health. The CDR3 DNA reads as TGTGCCAGCAGCCAAGCACCGGACATGTGGACTGAAGCTTTCTTT. Translation gives CASSQAPDMWTEAFF. The entire variable domain, with the rest obtained from reference TRBV14 and TRBJ1-1, is as follows: EAGVTQFPSHSVIEKGQTVTLRCDPISGHDNLYWYRRVMGKEIKFLLHFVKESKQDESGMPNNRFLAERTGGTYSTLKVQPAELEDSGVYFCASSQAPDMWTEAFFGQGTRLTVV.